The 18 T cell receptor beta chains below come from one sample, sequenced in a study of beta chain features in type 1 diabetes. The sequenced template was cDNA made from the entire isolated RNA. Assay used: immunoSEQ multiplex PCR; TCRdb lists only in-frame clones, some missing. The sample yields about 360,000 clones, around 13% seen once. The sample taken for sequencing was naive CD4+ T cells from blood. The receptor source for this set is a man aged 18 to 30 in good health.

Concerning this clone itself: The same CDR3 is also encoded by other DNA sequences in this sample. The CDR3 region is CASSAGQSKNIQYF. CDR3 in DNA: TGTGCCAGCAGTGCGGGACAGTCCAAAAACATTCAGTACTTC. The chain is built from TRBV2 and TRBJ2-4, with 7 bases identical to TRBD1. Losses at the gene ends were 4 bases for V and 2 bases for J; bases not matched to a gene: 2. CDR1 and CDR2 from the germline V gene are SNHLY and FYNNEI. CDR3 length equals 14 residues.

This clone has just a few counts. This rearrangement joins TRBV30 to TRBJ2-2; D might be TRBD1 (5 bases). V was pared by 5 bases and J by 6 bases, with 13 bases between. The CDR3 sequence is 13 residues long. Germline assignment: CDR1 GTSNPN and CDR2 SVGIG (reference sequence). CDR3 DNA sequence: TGTGCCTGGGAGCCCCAGGGTGCCGGGGAGCTGTTTTTT. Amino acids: CAWEPQGAGELFF.

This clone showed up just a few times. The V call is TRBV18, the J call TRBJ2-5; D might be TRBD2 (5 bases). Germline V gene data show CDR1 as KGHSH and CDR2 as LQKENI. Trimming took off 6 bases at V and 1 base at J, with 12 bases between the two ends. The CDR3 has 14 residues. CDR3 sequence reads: CASSPVGSQETQYF. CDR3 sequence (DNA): TGTGCCAGCTCTCCCGTTGGGAGCCAAGAGACCCAGTACTTC.

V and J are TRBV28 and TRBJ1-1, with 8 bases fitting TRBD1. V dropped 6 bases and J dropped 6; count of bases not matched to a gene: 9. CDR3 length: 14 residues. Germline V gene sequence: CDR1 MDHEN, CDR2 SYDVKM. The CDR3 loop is CASRLQGARAEAFF. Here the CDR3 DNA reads TGTGCCAGCAGGCTTCAGGGGGCGCGTGCTGAAGCTTTCTTT.

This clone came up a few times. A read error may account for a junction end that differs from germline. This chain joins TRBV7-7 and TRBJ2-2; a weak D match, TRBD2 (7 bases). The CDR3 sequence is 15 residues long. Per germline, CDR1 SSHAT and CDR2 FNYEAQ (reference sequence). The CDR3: CASSLQGGDTGELFF. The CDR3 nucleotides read TGTGCTAGCAGCTTACAGGGAGGGGACACCGGGGAGCTGTTTTTT.

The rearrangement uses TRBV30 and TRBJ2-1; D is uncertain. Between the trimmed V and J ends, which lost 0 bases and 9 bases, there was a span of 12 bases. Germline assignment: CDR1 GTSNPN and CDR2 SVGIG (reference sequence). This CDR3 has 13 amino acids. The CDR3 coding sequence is TGTGCCTGGAGTGTTCGGGTGGATGTTGAGCAGTTCTTC. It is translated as CAWSVRVDVEQFF.

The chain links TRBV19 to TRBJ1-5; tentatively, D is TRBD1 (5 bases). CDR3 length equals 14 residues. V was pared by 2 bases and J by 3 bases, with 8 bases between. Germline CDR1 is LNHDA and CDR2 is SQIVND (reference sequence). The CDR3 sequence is CASSITRDNQPQHF. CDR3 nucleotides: TGTGCCAGTAGTATAACCAGGGACAATCAGCCCCAGCATTTT.

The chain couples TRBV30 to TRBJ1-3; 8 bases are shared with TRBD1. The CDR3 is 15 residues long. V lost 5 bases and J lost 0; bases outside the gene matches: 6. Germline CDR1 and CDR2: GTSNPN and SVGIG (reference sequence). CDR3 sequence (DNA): TGTGCCTGGGCGACAGGGGCGCACTCTGGAAACACCATATATTTT. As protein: CAWATGAHSGNTIYF.

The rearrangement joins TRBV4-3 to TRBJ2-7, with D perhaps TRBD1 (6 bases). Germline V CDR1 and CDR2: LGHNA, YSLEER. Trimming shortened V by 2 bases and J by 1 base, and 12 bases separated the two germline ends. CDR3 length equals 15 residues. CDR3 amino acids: CASSQTQGLSYEQYF. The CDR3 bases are TGCGCCAGCAGCCAAACACAGGGTTTGTCCTACGAGCAGTACTTC.

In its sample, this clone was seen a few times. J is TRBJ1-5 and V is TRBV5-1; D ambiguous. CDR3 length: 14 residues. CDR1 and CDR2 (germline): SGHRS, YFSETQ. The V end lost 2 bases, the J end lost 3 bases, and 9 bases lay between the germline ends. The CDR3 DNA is TGCGCCAGCAGCTTAGGTACAGACAATCAGCCCCAGCATTTT. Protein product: CASSLGTDNQPQHF.

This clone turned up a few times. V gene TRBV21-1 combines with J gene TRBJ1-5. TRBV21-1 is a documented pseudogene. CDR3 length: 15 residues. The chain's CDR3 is CASSKRGGGDQPQHF. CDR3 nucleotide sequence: TGTGCCAGCAGCAAACGGGGCGGAGGGGATCAGCCCCAGCATTTT.

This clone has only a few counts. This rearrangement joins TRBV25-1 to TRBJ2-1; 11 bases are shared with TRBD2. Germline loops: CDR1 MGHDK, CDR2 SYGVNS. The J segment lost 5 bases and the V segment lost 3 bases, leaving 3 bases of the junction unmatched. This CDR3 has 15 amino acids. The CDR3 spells CASSETSGAHNEQFF. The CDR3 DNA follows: TGTGCCAGCAGTGAGACTAGCGGGGCCCACAATGAGCAGTTCTTC.

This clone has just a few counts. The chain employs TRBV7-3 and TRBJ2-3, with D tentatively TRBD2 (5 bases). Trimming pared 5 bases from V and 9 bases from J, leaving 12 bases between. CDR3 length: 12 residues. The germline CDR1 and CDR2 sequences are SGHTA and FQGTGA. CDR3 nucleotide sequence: TGTGCCAGCAGCCCCCATCGGGGAACGCAGTATTTT. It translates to CASSPHRGTQYF. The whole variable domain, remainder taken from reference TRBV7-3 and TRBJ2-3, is GAGVSQTPSNKVTEKGKYVELRCDPISGHTALYWYRQSLGQGPEFLIYFQGTGAADDSGLPNDRFFAVRPEGSVSTLKIQRTERGDSAVYLCASSPHRGTQYFGPGTRLTVL.

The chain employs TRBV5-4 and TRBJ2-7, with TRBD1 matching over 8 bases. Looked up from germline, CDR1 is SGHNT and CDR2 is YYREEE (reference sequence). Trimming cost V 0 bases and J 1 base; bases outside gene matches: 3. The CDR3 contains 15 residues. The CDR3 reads CASSLGGQASYEQYF. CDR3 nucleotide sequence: TGTGCCAGCAGCTTGGGGGGACAGGCTTCCTACGAGCAGTACTTC. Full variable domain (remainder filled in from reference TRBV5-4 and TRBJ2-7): ETGVTQSPTHLIKTRGQQVTLRCSSQSGHNTVSWYQQALGQGPQFIFQYYREEENGRGNFPPRFSGLQFPNYSSELNVNALELDDSALYLCASSLGGQASYEQYFGPGTRLTVT.

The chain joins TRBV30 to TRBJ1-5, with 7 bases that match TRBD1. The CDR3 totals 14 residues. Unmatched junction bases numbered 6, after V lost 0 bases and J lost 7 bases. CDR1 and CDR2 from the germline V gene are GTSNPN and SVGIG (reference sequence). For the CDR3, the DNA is TGTGCCTGGAGTGTAAACAGGGGAGGACAGCCCCAGCATTTT. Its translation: CAWSVNRGGQPQHF.

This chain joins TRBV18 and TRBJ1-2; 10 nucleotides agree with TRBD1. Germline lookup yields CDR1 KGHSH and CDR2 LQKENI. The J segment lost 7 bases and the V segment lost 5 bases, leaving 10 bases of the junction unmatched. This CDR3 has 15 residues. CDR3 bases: TGTGCCAGCTCAGGGACAGGGGCCTTAACTGGTGGCTACACCTTC. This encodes CASSGTGALTGGYTF.

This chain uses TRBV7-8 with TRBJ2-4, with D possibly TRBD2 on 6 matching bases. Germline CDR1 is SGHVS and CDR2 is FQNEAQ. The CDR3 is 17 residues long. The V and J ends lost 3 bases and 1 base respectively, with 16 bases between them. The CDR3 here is CASSFSLAGPAKNIQYF. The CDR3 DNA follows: TGTGCCAGCAGCTTCTCACTCGCGGGACCTGCCAAAAACATTCAGTACTTC. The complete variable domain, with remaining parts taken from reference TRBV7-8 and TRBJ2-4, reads GAGVSQSPRYKVAKRGQDVALRCDPISGHVSLFWYQQALGQGPEFLTYFQNEAQLDKSGLPSDRFFAERPEGSVSTLKIQRTQQEDSAVYLCASSFSLAGPAKNIQYFGAGTRLSVL.

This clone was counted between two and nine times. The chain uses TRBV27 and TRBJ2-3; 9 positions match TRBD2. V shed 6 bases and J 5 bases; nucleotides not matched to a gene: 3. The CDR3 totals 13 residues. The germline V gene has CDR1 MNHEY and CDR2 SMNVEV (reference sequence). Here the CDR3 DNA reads TGTGCCAGCAGCGGACTAGCGCAAGATACGCAGTATTTT. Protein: CASSGLAQDTQYF.